This note documents a single T cell receptor beta chain sequence. Its antigen is unknown. The CDR3 extends 3 residues past the end of the read, so its final part is completed from the germline J gene. Measured with immunoSEQ multiplex PCR; TCRdb has only the in-frame clones, and not every one. The clone table shows about 14,000 clones, with the ten largest holding about 7.6%. The data stem from a study of T cells in women clearing cervical HPV infection. The CDR3 spans 12 residues. In germline, CDR1 is SNHLY, CDR2 FYNNEI. Prevalent HPV16 infections were excluded; only incident single HPV16 infections included. Study-level points and caveats: Combining TCR richness with V gene abundances gave about 0.87 AUC.

The source material was blood buffy coat. The J gene is TRBJ2-4, the V gene TRBV2; D is possibly TRBD1 (6 bases). This TCR derives from a woman between 18 and 69 years old with a cervical HPV16 infection that either progressed to CIN3+ or cleared (not recorded which). The CDR3 reads CASSERDNSQYF. CDR3 bases read: TGTGCCAGCAGTGAAAGGGACAATTCT.